This TCR beta chain was retrieved from a study of radiation and T cells in renal cell carcinoma (dated by TCRdb to the early 2020s). As for the study more broadly: The samples were obtained from a clinical trial, where primary renal cell carcinomas were treated with 15 Gy stereotactic body radiation therapy and then removed by nephrectomy 4 weeks afterward. A total of around 50 samples underwent TCR beta sequencing, made up of 26 tumors and approximately 27 peripheral blood samples. Across all 50 or so samples, under 4,500,000 unique CDR3 nucleotide sequences, encoding about 2,700,000 unique CDR3 amino acid sequences, were identified.

What the time point label conveys for this sample: blood 2 weeks post-SBRT. This sample's treatment or condition label indicates: 15 Gy SBRT to primary tumor, nephrectomy 4 weeks later. To follow tumor-enriched clonotypes, peripheral blood was collected serially from radiation-treated patients at baseline and again at 2 weeks and 4 weeks after SBRT. All patients had renal cell carcinoma with clear cell pathology. Genomic DNA for TCR sequencing was prepared using the QIAamp DNA Blood Mini Kit (Qiagen). The analyses included just those samples that passed every quality control check. The CDR3, cysteine through phenylalanine, is 12 amino acids long. Only the CDR3 part of the read is kept: 36 bases, read in frame from the first base. The CDR1 and CDR2 encoded by the germline V gene (reference sequence) are MNHNY and SVGAGI. V drops 6 bases and J drops 0 bases, leaving 5 bases in between. This clone was picked up a small number of times. It lacks a known antigen. The sample holds no much larger clone one base away, and base qualities are not on file.

TCR beta libraries were generated from genomic DNA with the immunoSEQ kit, following the manufacturer's recommendations. For library preparation, a first multiplex PCR was performed with proprietary primers, followed by a second PCR in which unique barcodes were added, and bead cleanups were performed after each round. Each sample batch included a kit-provided positive control reaction and a negative control reaction. The final libraries underwent checking on an Agilent 4200 TapeStation D1000 ScreenTape, volumetric pooling, and quantification by qPCR. Sequencing was performed on an Illumina NextSeq500 using a MidOutput 150-cycle cartridge, with 156 Read1 cycles, 15 Index1 cycles, and the kit custom primers. The pooled library was loaded at about 1 pM, with a roughly 19% PhiX control spiked in. In the original analysis: Vendor-processed data were analyzed in R, with a clonotype defined as all T cells sharing the same CDR3 nucleotide sequence. For clone abundance analyses, frequencies were normalized to the 10,000 most abundant clones in each sample. Public T cell clones, which averaged fewer than five per sample, were removed prior to analysis. An abundance difference of at least 32-fold between compartments was the criterion for calling clonotypes tumor-enriched or baseline blood-enriched. A beta-binomial differential abundance model was applied to find clonotypes that expanded or contracted between blood time points. Tumor-blood repertoire similarity was measured with the Baroni-Urbani and Buser coefficient, and group comparisons used two-tailed Wilcoxon tests in R. TCRdb provides this immuneACCESS table in a form limited to in-frame rearrangements. Some clones are lacking; in checked studies, under half of them reflect an unresolved V gene, and why the rest are absent is not known. Clone size and V and J calls were adopted from that table, with D and trimming inferred from the DNA. For this sample the table gives roughly 130,000 clones, of which around 89% were detected only once. Of the sample, 5% to 6.5% falls within the top ten clones.

Overall results and qualifications from the work: The single-armed trial design could not address effects of radiation dose or scheduling on the TCR repertoire. Because no pretreatment tumor biopsies were available, whether clonotypes were present in the tumor at baseline could not be determined. Blood repertoire dynamics were not followed beyond 4 weeks after treatment. Top tumor clonotypes rose in blood from baseline to 2 weeks post-radiation, then contracted by 4 weeks, suggesting transient expansion of tumor-resident clones.

In this chain, TRBV6-6 is recombined with TRBJ1-1, with the D gene uncertain. The specimen was blood, collected from a patient whose treatment included radiotherapy and nephrectomy. This sequence was found in a woman in her seventies with renal cell carcinoma. The DNA is TGTGCCAGCAGACTAGTGAACACTGAAGCTTTCTTT. It specifies CASRLVNTEAFF.